Shown below are 11 T cell receptor beta chains from a single sample sequenced in a study of cytomegalovirus exposure and HLA in healthy donors. With 60 Vbeta and 13 Jbeta primers, the PCR was carried out. Clones were sequenced by immunoSEQ multiplex PCR, and TCRdb holds only the in-frame ones, with some missing. Reported are 60,000 to 85,000 clones; the ten largest clones contain approximately 13%. What was sequenced was PBMCs. These receptors were collected from a man aged 50 or older in good health and CMV-seropositive.

The chain uses TRBV9 and TRBJ2-1; TRBD2 matches 8 bases. The CDR3 is 14 residues long. Germline V gives CDR1 SGDLS, CDR2 YYNGEE. The trim removed 3 bases at V and 7 bases at J, leaving 6 bases unmatched. CDR3 coding DNA: TGTGCCAGCAGCGGTGGTAGCGGGAAGAATGAGCAGTTCTTC. Translated, it gives CASSGGSGKNEQFF.

The CDR3 sequence: CASSLSGRGDGYTF. The DNA for the CDR3 is TGCGCCAGCAGCTTGAGCGGGCGGGGCGATGGCTACACCTTC. The V gene is TRBV5-1, the J gene TRBJ1-2; maybe TRBD1 (5 bases). Germline V gene data show CDR1 as SGHRS and CDR2 as YFSETQ. The CDR3 has 14 residues. Trimming left V 1 base short and J 6 bases short, with 13 bases between.

The V gene is TRBV9, the J gene TRBJ1-3; possible D gene TRBD1, 5 bases. V lost 0 bases, J lost 8 bases, and 9 bases lay in between. The CDR3 sequence is 13 residues long. Germline CDR1 reads SGDLS; CDR2 reads YYNGEE. The CDR3 nucleotides read TGTGCCAGCAGCGTAGGGGGGAGGGACACCATATATTTT. Translated: CASSVGGRDTIYF.

The chain carries TRBV19 and TRBJ2-1, with 9 bases identical to TRBD1. This CDR3 comprises 16 residues. V shed 3 bases and J 6 bases; nucleotides not matched to a gene: 9. Germline lookup yields CDR1 LNHDA and CDR2 SQIVND (reference sequence). The CDR3, as DNA: TGTGCCAGTAGTATGCTTGGGACAGGGAAAGGCAATGAGCAGTTCTTC. Protein sequence: CASSMLGTGKGNEQFF. Using reference TRBV19 and TRBJ2-1 for the parts outside the CDR3, the full variable domain is DGGITQSPKYLFRKEGQNVTLSCEQNLNHDAMYWYRQDPGQGLRLIYYSQIVNDFQKGDIAEGYSVSREKKESFPLTVTSAQKNPTAFYLCASSMLGTGKGNEQFFGPGTRLTVL.

The chain recombines TRBV11-2 with TRBJ1-4; D perhaps matches TRBD1 (6 bases). V lost 0 bases to trimming and J lost 4 bases, with 9 bases between them. Germline-derived CDR1 and CDR2 are SGHAT and FQNNGV. This CDR3 comprises 15 residues. The CDR3 is CASSLDRDNNEKLFF. In DNA, the CDR3 is TGTGCCAGCAGCTTAGACCGGGACAATAATGAAAAACTGTTTTTT.

The CDR3 protein is CASNTGDTYNEQFF. The CDR3 coding sequence is TGTGCCAGTAACACGGGAGACACCTACAATGAGCAGTTCTTC. The chain has TRBV19 and TRBJ2-1; D may be TRBD2 (6 bases). Trimming removed 7 bases from V and 2 bases from J, with 12 bases in between. This CDR3 is 14 amino acids long. Germline CDR1 and CDR2: LNHDA and SQIVND (reference sequence).

The genes are TRBV2 and TRBJ1-1; D is unclear. This CDR3 contains 13 residues. Trimming stripped 3 bases from V and 1 base from J, with 6 bases between. Germline CDR1 SNHLY, CDR2 FYNNEI. In DNA, the CDR3 is TGTGCCAGCAGTGACGGGGAGAACACTGAAGCTTTCTTT. It codes for CASSDGENTEAFF.

V gene TRBV7-9 combines with J gene TRBJ1-4; the D is unclear. Germline lookup yields CDR1 SEHNR and CDR2 FQNEAQ (reference sequence). The CDR3 covers 13 residues. Between the trimmed V and J ends, which lost 3 bases and 7 bases, there was a span of 9 bases. The CDR3 here is CASSFEVPEKLFF. For the CDR3, the DNA is TGTGCCAGCAGCTTTGAGGTTCCTGAAAAACTGTTTTTT.

The rearrangement uses TRBV4-1 and TRBJ1-5; no clear D. This CDR3 region has 13 residues. Trimming took off 4 bases at V and 7 bases at J, with 11 bases between the two ends. In germline, CDR1 is MGHRA, CDR2 YSYEKL. The CDR3 nucleotides are TGCGCCAGCAGCCCTTCCACAAACCAGCCCCAGCATTTT. This codes for CASSPSTNQPQHF.

V gene TRBV6-5 combines with J gene TRBJ1-1; a possible D gene is TRBD1 (5 bases). CDR3 length equals 16 residues. Trimming stripped 0 bases from V and 3 bases from J, with 14 bases between. Germline loops: CDR1 MNHEY, CDR2 SVGAGI. CDR3 region: CASSYSNGARYTEAFF. The DNA of the CDR3 is TGTGCCAGCAGTTACTCGAATGGGGCACGGTACACTGAAGCTTTCTTT.

This chain links TRBV7-8 with TRBJ2-5, with D unresolved. This CDR3 has 12 residues. The V end lost 3 bases, the J end lost 1 base, and 3 bases lay between the germline ends. Germline V gene data show CDR1 as SGHVS and CDR2 as FQNEAQ. The CDR3 DNA reads as TGTGCCAGCAGCTTCCTCCAAGAGACCCAGTACTTC. It yields the protein CASSFLQETQYF. Together with reference TRBV7-8 and TRBJ2-5, the CDR3 gives the full variable domain: GAGVSQSPRYKVAKRGQDVALRCDPISGHVSLFWYQQALGQGPEFLTYFQNEAQLDKSGLPSDRFFAERPEGSVSTLKIQRTQQEDSAVYLCASSFLQETQYFGPGTRLLVL.